The rows below give T cell receptor beta chains drawn from one sample of a study of immune evolution from preneoplasia to lung adenocarcinoma. This table comes from immunoSEQ multiplex PCR, and its TCRdb copy is limited to in-frame clones, with some not included. The sample contains several thousand clones, around 82% of which appear only once. The sequenced sample was FFPE adjacent normal lung tissue. These receptors were obtained from a donor aged 70 or over with lung adenocarcinoma. CDR3s include the opening cysteine and the closing phenylalanine or tryptophan. A D gene is named only where the DNA matches it firmly. Rows give clone size only sometimes, using once, few, many, or a class for an expanded clone.

cdr3_nt cdr3_aa clone_size j_call cdr3_length d_call v_call
TGTGCCAGCAGAAAGAGGGGCCCTGAAGCTTTCTTT CASRKRGPEAFF - TRBJ1-1 12 - TRBV5-8
TGCAGCGTTGAATCCCCGAACGGGGGACCTGATTCTTACGAGCAGTACTTC CSVESPNGGPDSYEQYF - TRBJ2-7 17 - TRBV29-1
TGTGCCAGCAGTCACGGAGCCGGAGATGGCGGGGAGCTGTTTTTT CASSHGAGDGGELFF - TRBJ2-2 15 - TRBV6-5
TGTGCCAGCAGCCACAGATTAAACCACAATGAGCAGTTCTTC CASSHRLNHNEQFF - TRBJ2-1 14 - TRBV7-6
TGTGCCACCAGCATGGGCGGAGAGCAGTACTTC CATSMGGEQYF - TRBJ2-7 11 - TRBV15
TGTGCCAGCAGCTTACAGAGCTCGAACACCGGGGAGCTGTTTTTT CASSLQSSNTGELFF - TRBJ2-2 15 - TRBV11-3
TGTGCCAGCAGCTTAGAAGGCGCGGGAGAAGAGACCCAGTACTTC CASSLEGAGEETQYF - TRBJ2-5 15 TRBD2 TRBV11-2
TGCGCCAGCAGCCAGCAGGGGAACAGGGGGCGCTTATCCACAGATACGCAGTATTTT CASSQQGNRGRLSTDTQYF few TRBJ2-3 19 TRBD1 TRBV5-1
TGCAGCGTTGGGGTGAACACTGAAGCTTTCTTT CSVGVNTEAFF - TRBJ1-1 11 - TRBV29-1
TGTGCCAGCACGCGGGAGAGGACACACAATGAGCAGTTCTTC CASTRERTHNEQFF once TRBJ2-1 14 TRBD2 TRBV5-4
TGTGCCAGCAGCCCCACAGGGCTACAAGAGACCCAGTACTTC CASSPTGLQETQYF - TRBJ2-5 14 - TRBV7-3
TGTGCCAGCAGCTTGACCACCGTCCAAGAGACCCAGTACTTC CASSLTTVQETQYF - TRBJ2-5 14 - TRBV5-4
TGTGCCTGGATTCATTCTAACTATGGCTACACCTTC CAWIHSNYGYTF - TRBJ1-2 12 - TRBV30
TGCGCCAGCAGCCCGTTAAAGGGGGCCGATGAAGCTTTCTTT CASSPLKGADEAFF - TRBJ1-1 14 TRBD1 TRBV4-3
TGTGCCAGCAGTTTAGCCGAGACCTTGGGGCAGTTCTTC CASSLAETLGQFF once TRBJ2-1 13 - TRBV27
TGTGCCAGCAGCTTTTTATCACTCTCGAACACTGAAGCTTTCTTT CASSFLSLSNTEAFF - TRBJ1-1 15 - TRBV5-6
TGTGCCAGCAGCTTATTCTTCAGTGAAGCTTTCTTT CASSLFFSEAFF - TRBJ1-1 12 - TRBV13
TGTGCCAGCAGTGACCCGGGACTAGGGACAGATACGCAGTATTTT CASSDPGLGTDTQYF - TRBJ2-3 15 TRBD2 TRBV6-4
TGTGCCAGCAGTGACGACACTCCTTCCGAGCAGTACTTC CASSDDTPSEQYF - TRBJ2-7 13 - TRBV6-1
TGTGCCAGCAGCTCCTTAGGGACAGGGAATCAGCCCCAGCATTTT CASSSLGTGNQPQHF - TRBJ1-5 15 TRBD1 TRBV7-2
TGTGCCAGCAGCTTGGACGGACAAATCCAAGAGACCCAGTACTTC CASSLDGQIQETQYF - TRBJ2-5 15 - TRBV7-2
TGTGCCAGTAGTTTGCAGGGGGACCACGAGCAGTACTTC CASSLQGDHEQYF - TRBJ2-7 13 TRBD1 TRBV19
TGTGCCTGGAGTGGAGGCCCACTTACTAACTATGGCTACACCTTC CAWSGGPLTNYGYTF - TRBJ1-2 15 - TRBV30
TGTGCCAGTAGCCGAGAGTGGGACCGGGAGCAGTACTTC CASSREWDREQYF - TRBJ2-7 13 - TRBV19
TGCAGCGTTGGGGGGTACACTGAAGCTTTCTTT CSVGGYTEAFF - TRBJ1-1 11 - TRBV29-1
TGTGCCAGCAGTGAACGGGAGACAGATACGCAGTATTTT CASSERETDTQYF - TRBJ2-3 13 - TRBV6-4
TGTGCCAGCAGCGCGAGGACAGGACTTTCAGGGGAGCCCCAGCATTTT CASSARTGLSGEPQHF - TRBJ1-5 16 TRBD1 TRBV7-2
TGTGCCAGCAGCTTAGAGACCCAGTACTTC CASSLETQYF - TRBJ2-5 10 - TRBV7-9
TGTGCCAGCAGCGTAGAACCGGGGACCGTGTCGGTATTAGGCTACACCTTC CASSVEPGTVSVLGYTF few TRBJ1-2 17 - TRBV2
TGCGCCAGCAGCTTGTCACTCTCGGGGGCCAACGTCCTGACTTTC CASSLSLSGANVLTF - TRBJ2-6 15 - TRBV5-1
TGTGCCAGCAGACTCGACTGGCAAATCCAAGAGACCCAGTACTTC CASRLDWQIQETQYF - TRBJ2-5 15 - TRBV27
TGTGCCAGCAGCTTAGTGATACCAGATGAGCAGTTCTTC CASSLVIPDEQFF - TRBJ2-1 13 - TRBV7-2
TGTGCCATCAGTGATAACTACGGGGTGAACACTGAAGCTTTCTTT CAISDNYGVNTEAFF - TRBJ1-1 15 - TRBV10-3
TGTGCCAGCACCCGAGCGGGACCCCTATATGGCTACACCTTC CASTRAGPLYGYTF - TRBJ1-2 14 - TRBV6-5
TGCGCCAGCAGCCAATTATTGGACTACGAGCAGTACTTC CASSQLLDYEQYF - TRBJ2-7 13 - TRBV4-1
TGCGCCAGCAGCTTGACAGGGAACACCGGGGAGCTGTTTTTT CASSLTGNTGELFF - TRBJ2-2 14 - TRBV5-1
TGTGCCAGCAGCTTAGGGGACTGGCAAGAGACCCAGTACTTC CASSLGDWQETQYF - TRBJ2-5 14 - TRBV11-2
TGTGCCAGCAGTGAACCGGGACTGACGCAGTTCTTC CASSEPGLTQFF - TRBJ2-1 12 - TRBV25-1
TGTGCCAGCAGCCAGCAAGGGGAGACCCAGTACTTC CASSQQGETQYF - TRBJ2-5 12 - TRBV6-5
TGTGCCAGCAGCTTAGCAGCGGGAGGACCCTTCTCCTACGAGCAGTACTTC CASSLAAGGPFSYEQYF - TRBJ2-7 17 TRBD2 TRBV7-6